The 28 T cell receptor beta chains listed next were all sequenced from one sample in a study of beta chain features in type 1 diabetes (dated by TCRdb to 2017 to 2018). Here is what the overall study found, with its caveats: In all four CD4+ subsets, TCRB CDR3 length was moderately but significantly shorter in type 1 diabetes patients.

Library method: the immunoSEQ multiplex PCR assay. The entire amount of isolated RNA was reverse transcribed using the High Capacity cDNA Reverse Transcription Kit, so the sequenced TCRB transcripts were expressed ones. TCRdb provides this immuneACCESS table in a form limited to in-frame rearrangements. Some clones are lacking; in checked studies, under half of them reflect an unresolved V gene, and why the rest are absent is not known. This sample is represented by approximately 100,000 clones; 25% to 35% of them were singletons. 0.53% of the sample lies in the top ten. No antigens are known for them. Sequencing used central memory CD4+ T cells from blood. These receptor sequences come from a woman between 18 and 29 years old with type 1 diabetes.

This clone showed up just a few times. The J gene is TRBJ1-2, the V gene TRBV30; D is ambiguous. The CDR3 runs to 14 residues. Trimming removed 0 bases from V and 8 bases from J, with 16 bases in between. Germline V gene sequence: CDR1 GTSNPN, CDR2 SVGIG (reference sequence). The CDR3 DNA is TGTGCCTGGAGTGTATGGCCCGGGTTGAAAGGCTACACCTTC. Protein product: CAWSVWPGLKGYTF.

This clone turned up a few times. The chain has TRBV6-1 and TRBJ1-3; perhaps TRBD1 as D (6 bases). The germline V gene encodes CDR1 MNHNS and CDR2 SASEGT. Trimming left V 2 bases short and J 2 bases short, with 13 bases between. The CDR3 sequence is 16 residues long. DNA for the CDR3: TGTGCCAGCAGTGAAAGCCCAGGGGTGGCTGGAAACACCATATATTTT. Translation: CASSESPGVAGNTIYF.

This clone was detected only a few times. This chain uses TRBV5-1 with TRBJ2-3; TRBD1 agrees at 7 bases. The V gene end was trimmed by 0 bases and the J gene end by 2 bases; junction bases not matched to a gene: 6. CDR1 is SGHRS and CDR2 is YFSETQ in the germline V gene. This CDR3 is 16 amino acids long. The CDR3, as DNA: TGCGCCAGCAGCTTGGGACAGGGTACTCACACAGATACGCAGTATTTT. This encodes CASSLGQGTHTDTQYF. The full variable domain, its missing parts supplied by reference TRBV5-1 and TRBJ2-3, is KAGVTQTPRYLIKTRGQQVTLSCSPISGHRSVSWYQQTPGQGLQFLFEYFSETQRNKGNFPGRFSGRQFSNSRSEMNVSTLELGDSALYLCASSLGQGTHTDTQYFGPGTRLTVL.

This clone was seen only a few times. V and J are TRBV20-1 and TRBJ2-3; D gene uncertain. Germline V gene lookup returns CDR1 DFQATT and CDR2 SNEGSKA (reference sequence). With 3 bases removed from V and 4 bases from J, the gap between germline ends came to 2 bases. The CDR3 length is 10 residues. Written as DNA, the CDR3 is TGCAGTGCTAGCGCAGATACGCAGTATTTT. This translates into CSASADTQYF.

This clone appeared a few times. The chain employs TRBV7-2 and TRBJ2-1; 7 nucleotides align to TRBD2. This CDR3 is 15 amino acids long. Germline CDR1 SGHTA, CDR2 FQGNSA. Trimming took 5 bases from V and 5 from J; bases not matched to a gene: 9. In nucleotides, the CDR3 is TGTGCCAGCAGCCAAAGCCCTAGCGGACACAATGAGCAGTTCTTC. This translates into CASSQSPSGHNEQFF.

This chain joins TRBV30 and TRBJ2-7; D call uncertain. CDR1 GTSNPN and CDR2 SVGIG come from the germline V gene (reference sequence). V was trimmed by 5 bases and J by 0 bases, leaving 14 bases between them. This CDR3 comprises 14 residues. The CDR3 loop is CAWVRLLLSYEQYF. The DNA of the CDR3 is TGTGCCTGGGTCAGGCTTCTCCTCTCCTACGAGCAGTACTTC.

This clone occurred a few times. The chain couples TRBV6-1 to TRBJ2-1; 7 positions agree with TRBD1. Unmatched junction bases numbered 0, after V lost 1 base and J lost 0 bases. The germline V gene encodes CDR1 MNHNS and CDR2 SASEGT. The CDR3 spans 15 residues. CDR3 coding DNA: TGTGCCAGCAGTGAAGGGGACAGCTCCTACAATGAGCAGTTCTTC. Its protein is CASSEGDSSYNEQFF.

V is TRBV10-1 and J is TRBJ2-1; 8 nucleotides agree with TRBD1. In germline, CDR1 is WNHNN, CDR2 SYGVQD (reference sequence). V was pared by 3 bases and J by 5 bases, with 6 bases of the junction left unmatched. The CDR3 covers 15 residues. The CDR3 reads CASSDRGRGDNEQFF. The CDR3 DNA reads TGCGCCAGCAGTGACAGGGGGCGAGGGGACAATGAGCAGTTCTTC.

Written as DNA, the CDR3 is TGTGCCAGCAGCAAAGGGACAGGGGCGAGAACTGAAGCTTTCTTT. Its translation is CASSKGTGARTEAFF. The rearrangement joins TRBV21-1 to TRBJ1-1; TRBD1 is the table's D call, not checked against the DNA. TRBV21-1 is a pseudogene. The CDR3 spans 15 residues.

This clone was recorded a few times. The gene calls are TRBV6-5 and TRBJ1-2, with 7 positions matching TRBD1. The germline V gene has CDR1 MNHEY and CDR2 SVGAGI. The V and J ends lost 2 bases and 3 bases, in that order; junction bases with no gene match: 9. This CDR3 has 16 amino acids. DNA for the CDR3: TGTGCCAGCAGTTACCACCAGGTCGGGACAGACTATGGCTACACCTTC. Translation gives CASSYHQVGTDYGYTF.

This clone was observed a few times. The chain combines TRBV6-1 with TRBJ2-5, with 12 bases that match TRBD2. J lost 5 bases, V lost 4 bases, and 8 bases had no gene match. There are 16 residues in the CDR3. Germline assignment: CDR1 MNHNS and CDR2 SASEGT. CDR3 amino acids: CASSASRLAGVETQYF. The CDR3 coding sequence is TGTGCCAGCAGTGCCTCCCGACTAGCGGGAGTGGAGACCCAGTACTTC.

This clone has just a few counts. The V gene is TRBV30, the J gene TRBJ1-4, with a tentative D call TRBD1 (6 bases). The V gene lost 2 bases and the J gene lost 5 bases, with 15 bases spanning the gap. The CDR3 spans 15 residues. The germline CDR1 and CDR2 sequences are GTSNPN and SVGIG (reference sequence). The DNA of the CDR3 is TGTGCCTGGAGTTCGGTAGGGCAGGGGAATGAAAAACTGTTTTTT. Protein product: CAWSSVGQGNEKLFF.

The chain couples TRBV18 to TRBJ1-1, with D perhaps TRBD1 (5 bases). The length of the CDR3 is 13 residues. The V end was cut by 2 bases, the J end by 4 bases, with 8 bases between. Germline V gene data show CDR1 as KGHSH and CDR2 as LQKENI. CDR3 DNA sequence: TGTGCCAGCTCACCAACCGGGGGCACTGAAGCTTTCTTT. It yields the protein CASSPTGGTEAFF. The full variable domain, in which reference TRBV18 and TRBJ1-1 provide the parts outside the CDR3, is NAGVMQNPRHLVRRRGQEARLRCSPMKGHSHVYWYRQLPEEGLKFMVYLQKENIIDESGMPKERFSAEFPKEGPSILRIQQVVRGDSAAYFCASSPTGGTEAFFGQGTRLTVV.

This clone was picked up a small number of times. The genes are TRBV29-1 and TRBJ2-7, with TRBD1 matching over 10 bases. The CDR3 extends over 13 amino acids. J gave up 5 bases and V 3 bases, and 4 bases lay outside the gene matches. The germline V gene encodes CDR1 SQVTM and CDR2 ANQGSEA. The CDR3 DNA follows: TGCAGCGTTGACCGGACAGGGGGGAACGAGCAGTACTTC. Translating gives CSVDRTGGNEQYF.

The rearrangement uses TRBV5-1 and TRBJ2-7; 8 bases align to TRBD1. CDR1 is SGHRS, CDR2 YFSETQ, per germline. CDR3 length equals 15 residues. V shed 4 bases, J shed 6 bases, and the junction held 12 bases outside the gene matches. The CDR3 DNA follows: TGCGCCAGCAGCCTGGGACAGGCTTATGGGAGCGAGCAGTACTTC. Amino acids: CASSLGQAYGSEQYF.

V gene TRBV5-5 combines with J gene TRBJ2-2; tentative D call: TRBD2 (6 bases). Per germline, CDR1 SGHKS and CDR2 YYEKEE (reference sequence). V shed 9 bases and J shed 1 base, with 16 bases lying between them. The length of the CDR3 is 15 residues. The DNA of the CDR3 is TGTGCCACCAGGAGGGAAGTTGAGAACACCGGGGAGCTGTTTTTT. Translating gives CATRREVENTGELFF.

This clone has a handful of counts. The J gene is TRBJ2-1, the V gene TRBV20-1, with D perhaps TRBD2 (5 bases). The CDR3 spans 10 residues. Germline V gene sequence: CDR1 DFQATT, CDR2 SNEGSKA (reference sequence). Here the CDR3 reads CSALRGEQFF. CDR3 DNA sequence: TGCAGCGCCCTGAGAGGGGAGCAGTTCTTC.

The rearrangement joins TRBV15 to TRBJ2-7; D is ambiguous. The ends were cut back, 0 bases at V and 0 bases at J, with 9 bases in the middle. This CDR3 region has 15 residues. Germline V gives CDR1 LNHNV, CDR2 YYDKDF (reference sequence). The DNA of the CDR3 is TGTGCCACCAGCAGAGATTATGGTAGCTCCTACGAGCAGTACTTC. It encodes CATSRDYGSSYEQYF.

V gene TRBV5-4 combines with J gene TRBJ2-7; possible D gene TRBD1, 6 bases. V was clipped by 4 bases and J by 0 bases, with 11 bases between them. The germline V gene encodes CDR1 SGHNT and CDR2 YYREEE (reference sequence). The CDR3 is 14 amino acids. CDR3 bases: TGTGCCAGCAGCCACAGGGAATTCTCCTACGAGCAGTACTTC. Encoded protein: CASSHREFSYEQYF.

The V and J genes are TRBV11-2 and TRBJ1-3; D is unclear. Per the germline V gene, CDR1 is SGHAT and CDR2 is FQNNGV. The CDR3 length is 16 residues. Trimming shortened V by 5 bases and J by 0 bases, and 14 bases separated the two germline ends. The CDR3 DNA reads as TGTGCCAGCAGCACTAACGCCCAGTCCTCTGGAAACACCATATATTTT. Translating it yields CASSTNAQSSGNTIYF.

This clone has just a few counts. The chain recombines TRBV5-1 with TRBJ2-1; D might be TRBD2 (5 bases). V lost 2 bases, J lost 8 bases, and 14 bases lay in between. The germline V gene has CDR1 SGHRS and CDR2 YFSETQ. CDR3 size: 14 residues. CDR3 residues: CASSFSSGSDEQFF. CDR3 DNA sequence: TGCGCCAGCAGCTTCAGCTCGGGGTCCGATGAGCAGTTCTTC.

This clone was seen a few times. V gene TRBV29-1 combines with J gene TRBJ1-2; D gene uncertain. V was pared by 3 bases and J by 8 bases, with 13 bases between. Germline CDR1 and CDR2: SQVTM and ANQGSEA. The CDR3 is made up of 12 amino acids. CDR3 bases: TGCAGCGTTGACCCCGTCCCCCGGGGCTACACCTTC. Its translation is CSVDPVPRGYTF.

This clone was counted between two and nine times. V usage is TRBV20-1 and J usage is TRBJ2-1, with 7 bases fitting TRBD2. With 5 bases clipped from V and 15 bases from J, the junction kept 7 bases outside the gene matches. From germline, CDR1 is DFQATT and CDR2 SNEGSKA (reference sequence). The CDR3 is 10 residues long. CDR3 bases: TGCAGTGCTCTGCGGGAGTTGCTGTTCTTC. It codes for CSALRELLFF.

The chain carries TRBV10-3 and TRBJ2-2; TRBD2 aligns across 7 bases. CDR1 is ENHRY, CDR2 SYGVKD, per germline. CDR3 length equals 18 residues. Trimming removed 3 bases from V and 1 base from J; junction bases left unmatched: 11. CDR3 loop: CAISDRRGDSGNTGELFF. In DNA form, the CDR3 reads TGTGCCATCAGTGACCGACGGGGGGATAGCGGGAACACCGGGGAGCTGTTTTTT.

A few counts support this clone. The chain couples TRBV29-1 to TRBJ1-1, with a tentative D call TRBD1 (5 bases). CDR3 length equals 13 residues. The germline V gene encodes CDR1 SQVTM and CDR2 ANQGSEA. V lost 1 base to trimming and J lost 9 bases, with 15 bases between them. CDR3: CSVEGDGGVKAFF. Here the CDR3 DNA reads TGCAGCGTTGAAGGGGACGGGGGTGTAAAAGCTTTCTTT.

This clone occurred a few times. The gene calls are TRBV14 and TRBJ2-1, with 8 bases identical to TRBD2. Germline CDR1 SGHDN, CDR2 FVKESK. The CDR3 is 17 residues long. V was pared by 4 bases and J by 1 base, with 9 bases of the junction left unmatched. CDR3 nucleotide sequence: TGTGCCAGCAGCCGTTCCGGGGCGGGGGGTTCCTACAATGAGCAGTTCTTC. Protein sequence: CASSRSGAGGSYNEQFF.

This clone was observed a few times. CDR3 DNA sequence: TGTGCCAGCAGTTGGGGGCCCGGGACAGGGATATCTGGGGCCAACGTCCTGACTTTC. It encodes CASSWGPGTGISGANVLTF. The V and J genes are TRBV27 and TRBJ2-6; TRBD1 aligns across 9 bases. Germline V gene lookup returns CDR1 MNHEY and CDR2 SMNVEV (reference sequence). This CDR3 is 19 amino acids long. V was clipped by 4 bases and J by 1 base; unmatched bases: 11.

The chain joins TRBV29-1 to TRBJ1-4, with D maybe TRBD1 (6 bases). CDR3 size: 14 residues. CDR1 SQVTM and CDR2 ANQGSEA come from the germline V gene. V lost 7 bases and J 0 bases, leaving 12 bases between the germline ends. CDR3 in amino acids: CSGGAGATNEKLFF. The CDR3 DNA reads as TGCAGCGGCGGCGCAGGGGCAACTAATGAAAAACTGTTTTTT. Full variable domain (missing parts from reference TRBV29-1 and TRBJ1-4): SAVISQKPSRDICQRGTSLTIQCQVDSQVTMMFWYRQQPGQSLTLIATANQGSEATYESGFVIDKFPISRPNLTFSTLTVSNMSPEDSSIYLCSGGAGATNEKLFFGSGTQLSVL.